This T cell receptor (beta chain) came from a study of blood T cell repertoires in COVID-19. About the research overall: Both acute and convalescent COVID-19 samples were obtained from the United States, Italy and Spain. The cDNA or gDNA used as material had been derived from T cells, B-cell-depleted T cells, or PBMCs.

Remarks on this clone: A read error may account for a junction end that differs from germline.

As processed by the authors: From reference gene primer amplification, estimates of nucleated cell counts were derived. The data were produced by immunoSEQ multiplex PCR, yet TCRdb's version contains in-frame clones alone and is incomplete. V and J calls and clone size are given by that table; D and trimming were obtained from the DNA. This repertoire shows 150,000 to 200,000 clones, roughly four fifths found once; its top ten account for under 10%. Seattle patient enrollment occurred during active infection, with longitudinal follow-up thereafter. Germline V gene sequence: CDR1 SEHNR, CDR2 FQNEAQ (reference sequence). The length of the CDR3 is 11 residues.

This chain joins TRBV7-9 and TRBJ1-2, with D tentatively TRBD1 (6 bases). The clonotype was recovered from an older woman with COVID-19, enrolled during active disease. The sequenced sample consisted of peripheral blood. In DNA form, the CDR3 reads TGTGCCAGCAGCCGGACAGATGGCTACACCTTT. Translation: CASSRTDGYTF.